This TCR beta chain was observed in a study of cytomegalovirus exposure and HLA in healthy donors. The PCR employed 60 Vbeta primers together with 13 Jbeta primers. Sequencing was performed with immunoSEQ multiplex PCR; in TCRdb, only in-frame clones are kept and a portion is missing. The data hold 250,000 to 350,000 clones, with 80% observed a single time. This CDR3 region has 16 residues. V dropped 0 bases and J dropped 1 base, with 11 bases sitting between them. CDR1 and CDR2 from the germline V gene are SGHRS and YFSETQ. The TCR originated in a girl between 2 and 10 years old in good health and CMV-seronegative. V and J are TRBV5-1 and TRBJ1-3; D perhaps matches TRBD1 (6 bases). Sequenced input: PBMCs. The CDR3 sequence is CASSLEGRGSGNTIYF. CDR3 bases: TGCGCCAGCAGCTTGGAGGGCAGGGGATCTGGAAACACCATATATTTT.